The 15 T cell receptor beta chains reported below all come from one sample, sequenced in a study of blood T cell repertoires in COVID-19. The repertoire was sequenced with immunoSEQ multiplex PCR; TCRdb's copy has only in-frame clones and lacks some. The data hold some 210,000 clones, with 70% to 90% observed a single time. The sample was peripheral blood. These receptors all stem from a woman aged 70-85 years with active or convalescent COVID-19.

V gene TRBV5-1 combines with J gene TRBJ2-1, with TRBD1 as a possible D gene (5 bases). V lost 1 base and J 0 bases, leaving 11 bases between the germline ends. This CDR3 contains 16 residues. Germline values: CDR1 SGHRS, CDR2 YFSETQ. The CDR3 DNA reads TGCGCCAGCAGCTTGTCAGGGCTGCGCTCCTACAATGAGCAGTTCTTC. Residues: CASSLSGLRSYNEQFF.

This chain joins TRBV10-3 and TRBJ2-3; TRBD2 matches at 8 bases. Losses at the gene ends were 0 bases for V and 6 bases for J; bases not matched to a gene: 2. The CDR3 spans 14 residues. CDR1 is ENHRY, CDR2 SYGVKD, per germline. This CDR3 is CAISESGLGDTQYF. The CDR3 DNA reads as TGTGCCATCAGTGAGTCGGGACTAGGCGATACGCAGTATTTT.

The J gene is TRBJ2-7, the V gene TRBV20-1; TRBD2 matches 8 bases. This CDR3 has 13 residues. V was pared by 3 bases and J by 6 bases, with 7 bases of the junction left unmatched. In germline, CDR1 is DFQATT, CDR2 SNEGSKA (reference sequence). The CDR3 nucleotides read TGCAGTGCTAGTACGGGAGGGCCGGTCGAGCAGTACTTC. Translation: CSASTGGPVEQYF.

The chain combines TRBV9 with TRBJ2-7; no definite D call. Germline V gives CDR1 SGDLS, CDR2 YYNGEE. Trimming took 1 base from V and 6 from J, leaving 14 bases between them. This CDR3 is 14 amino acids long. CDR3 amino acids: CASSVSGPTSEQYF. The CDR3 DNA reads TGTGCCAGCAGCGTAAGTGGGCCCACCTCCGAGCAGTACTTC.

This clone occurred a few times. The rearrangement uses TRBV5-4 and TRBJ2-1; a weak D match, TRBD2 (6 bases). Per the germline V gene, CDR1 is SGHNT and CDR2 is YYREEE (reference sequence). The CDR3 length is 15 residues. The V end was cut by 1 base, the J end by 9 bases, with 17 bases between. The CDR3 loop is CASSLPLAHVGEQFF. DNA for the CDR3: TGTGCCAGCAGCTTGCCACTAGCCCACGTGGGTGAGCAGTTCTTC.

This clone was picked up one time. The chain couples TRBV9 to TRBJ1-3; maybe TRBD1 (5 bases). This CDR3 has 15 residues. CDR1 is SGDLS and CDR2 is YYNGEE in the germline V gene. V lost 0 bases and J lost 3, with 10 bases in between. The DNA for the CDR3 is TGTGCCAGCAGCGTAGAAGGGGCACTTGGAAACACCATATATTTT. Amino acid sequence: CASSVEGALGNTIYF.

The rearrangement links TRBV3-1 (or the pseudogene TRBV3-2) to TRBJ2-7; 9 positions agree with TRBD2. V lost 4 bases, J lost 6 bases, and 4 bases stayed unmatched. Germline-derived CDR1 and CDR2 are LGHDT and YNNKEL (reference sequence). The CDR3 covers 13 residues. CDR3 DNA: TGTGCCAGCAGCCTCATAGCGGGAGCCGAGCAGTACTTC. This gives the protein CASSLIAGAEQYF.

The rearrangement joins TRBV6-5 to TRBJ1-1; 7 bases align to TRBD1. This CDR3 spans 14 amino acids. Germline CDR1 MNHEY, CDR2 SVGAGI. The J segment lost 1 base and the V segment lost 6 bases, leaving 5 bases of the junction unmatched. DNA for the CDR3: TGTGCCAGCAGCGCAGGGGGGCGGAACACTGAAGCTTTCTTT. Translated, it gives CASSAGGRNTEAFF.

Only a few counts were recorded for this clone. The chain uses TRBV4-1 and TRBJ2-7; D perhaps matches TRBD2 (5 bases). V lost 5 bases and J 0 bases, leaving 14 bases between the germline ends. Germline CDR1 is MGHRA and CDR2 is YSYEKL. CDR3 length: 15 residues. CDR3 amino acids: CASSWRTDNSYEQYF. The CDR3, as DNA: TGCGCCAGCAGCTGGCGGACTGATAACTCCTACGAGCAGTACTTC.

The genes are TRBV19 and TRBJ2-3; TRBD1 agrees at 9 bases. Germline CDR1 reads LNHDA; CDR2 reads SQIVND (reference sequence). The CDR3 has 13 amino acids. V shed 9 bases and J 9 bases; nucleotides not matched to a gene: 10. For the CDR3, the DNA is TGTGCCAGCGAGGACAGGGGCCGTAACACGCAGTATTTT. This encodes CASEDRGRNTQYF. Based on the CDR3 plus reference TRBV19 and TRBJ2-3, the full variable domain is DGGITQSPKYLFRKEGQNVTLSCEQNLNHDAMYWYRQDPGQGLRLIYYSQIVNDFQKGDIAEGYSVSREKKESFPLTVTSAQKNPTAFYLCASEDRGRNTQYFGPGTRLTVL.

In this sample, this clone turned up once. This sequence joins TRBV2 and TRBJ2-1; D may be TRBD1 (6 bases). CDR1 is SNHLY and CDR2 is FYNNEI in the germline V gene. There are 13 residues in the CDR3. V lost 10 bases to trimming and J lost 4 bases, with 14 bases between them. Here the CDR3 reads CATSRQVYNEQFF. The DNA for the CDR3 is TGTGCCACCTCAAGACAGGTTTACAATGAGCAGTTCTTC.

This chain joins TRBV5-4 and TRBJ2-5; D may be TRBD2 (7 bases). The CDR3 covers 16 residues. Germline values: CDR1 SGHNT, CDR2 YYREEE (reference sequence). Deletions cut 4 bases from V and 7 bases from J, with 23 bases between. Here the CDR3 reads CASSRRKTRGGGTQYF. DNA of the CDR3: TGTGCCAGCAGCCGCAGGAAAACGAGGGGAGGGGGGACCCAGTACTTC.

The rearrangement uses TRBV5-1 and TRBJ2-7; 8 bases are a match to TRBD1. J gave up 5 bases and V 1 base, and 5 bases lay outside the gene matches. The CDR3 totals 14 residues. Germline V lookup: CDR1 SGHRS, CDR2 YFSETQ. In DNA form, the CDR3 reads TGCGCCAGCAGCTTGACAGGGGGGAACCACGAGCAGTACTTC. This encodes CASSLTGGNHEQYF.

This chain connects TRBV29-1 to TRBJ2-1, with D possibly TRBD1 on 6 matching bases. Deletions cut 4 bases from V and 6 bases from J, with 16 bases between. This CDR3 contains 14 residues. The V gene's germline CDR1 is SQVTM and CDR2 ANQGSEA. Written as DNA, the CDR3 is TGCAGCGTTGCGGTTGGGGTGGGGGCCAATGAGCAGTTCTTC. It encodes CSVAVGVGANEQFF.

V gene TRBV7-9 combines with J gene TRBJ2-5, with D possibly being TRBD1 (5 bases). CDR1 is SEHNR and CDR2 is FQNEAQ in the germline V gene (reference sequence). The ends were cut back, 1 base at V and 1 base at J, with 16 bases in the middle. This CDR3 comprises 17 residues. The CDR3 nucleotides read TGTGCCAGCAGCTTAGTTCTGGGGCCCAACGTCCAAGAGACCCAGTACTTC. Translated: CASSLVLGPNVQETQYF. The variable domain in full, with the rest retrieved from reference TRBV7-9 and TRBJ2-5, is DTGVSQNPRHKITKRGQNVTFRCDPISEHNRLYWYRQTLGQGPEFLTYFQNEAQLEKSRLLSDRFSAERPKGSFSTLEIQRTEQGDSAMYLCASSLVLGPNVQETQYFGPGTRLLVL.